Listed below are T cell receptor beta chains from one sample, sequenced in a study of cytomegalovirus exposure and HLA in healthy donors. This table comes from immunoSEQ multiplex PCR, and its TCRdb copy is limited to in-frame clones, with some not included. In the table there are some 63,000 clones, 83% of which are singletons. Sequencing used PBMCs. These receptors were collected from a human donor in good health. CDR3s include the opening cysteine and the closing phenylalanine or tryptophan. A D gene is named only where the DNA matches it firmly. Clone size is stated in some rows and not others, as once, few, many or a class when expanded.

CDR3: CASSQDWPFNQPQHF
DNA: TGCGCCAGCAGCCAAGACTGGCCTTTCAATCAGCCCCAGCATTTT
J: TRBJ1-5
V: TRBV4-1
size: -
D: -

CDR3: CASKRQATQTNTEAFF
DNA: TGTGCCAGCAAAAGACAGGCAACTCAAACGAACACTGAAGCTTTCTTT
J: TRBJ1-1
V: TRBV6-4
size: -
D: -

CDR3: CATSTLRGQQKRLAKNIQYF
DNA: TGTGCCACCAGTACCCTACGGGGACAGCAAAAAAGACTAGCCAAAAACATTCAGTACTTC
J: TRBJ2-4
V: TRBV15
size: once
D: TRBD1

CDR3: CASSLNSGLINYEQYF
DNA: TGTGCCAGCAGTTTGAATAGCGGACTGATCAACTACGAGCAGTACTTC
J: TRBJ2-7
V: TRBV27
size: few
D: -

CDR3: CASSQSTYNEQFF
DNA: TGTGCCAGCAGCCAATCCACTTACAATGAGCAGTTCTTC
J: TRBJ2-1
V: TRBV7-2
size: -
D: -

CDR3: CASTPGTGYSPLHF
DNA: TGTGCCAGCACCCCCGGGACAGGGTATTCACCCCTCCACTTT
J: TRBJ1-6
V: TRBV25-1
size: -
D: TRBD1

CDR3: CASSLRPQLAGVPYEQYF
DNA: TGTGCCAGCAGCTTAAGGCCACAACTAGCGGGAGTTCCCTACGAGCAGTACTTC
J: TRBJ2-7
V: TRBV13
size: -
D: TRBD2

CDR3: CASSPVGTGDTEAFF
DNA: TGTGCCAGCAGTCCAGTTGGGACAGGGGACACTGAAGCTTTCTTT
J: TRBJ1-1
V: TRBV27
size: -
D: TRBD1

CDR3: CASSLAGSSYNEQFF
DNA: TGTGCCAGCAGCTTAGCCGGGAGCTCCTACAATGAGCAGTTCTTC
J: TRBJ2-1
V: TRBV11-2
size: -
D: -

CDR3: CASSANIQNLYGYTF
DNA: TGTGCCAGCAGCGCCAACATACAGAACTTGTATGGCTACACCTTC
J: TRBJ1-2
V: TRBV7-9
size: once
D: -

CDR3: CASSQQDEQYF
DNA: TGTGCCAGCAGTCAACAAGACGAGCAGTACTTC
J: TRBJ2-7
V: TRBV28
size: -
D: -

CDR3: CAWGLTGVINYGYTF
DNA: TGTGCCTGGGGACTAACAGGGGTTATTAACTATGGCTACACCTTC
J: TRBJ1-2
V: TRBV30
size: -
D: TRBD1

CDR3: CASSTERGGVAYEQYF
DNA: TGTGCCAGCAGCACCGAGCGGGGCGGGGTCGCCTACGAGCAGTACTTC
J: TRBJ2-7
V: TRBV7-9
size: -
D: TRBD2

CDR3: CASSLQKGQGAYEQYF
DNA: TGTGCCAGCAGCCTCCAAAAAGGACAGGGGGCCTACGAGCAGTACTTC
J: TRBJ2-7
V: TRBV11-2
size: -
D: TRBD1

CDR3: CASSKTVQETQYF
DNA: TGTGCCAGCAGCAAGACAGTCCAAGAGACCCAGTACTTC
J: TRBJ2-5
V: TRBV6-6
size: -
D: -

CDR3: CASSIDPGQGLYQPQHF
DNA: TGTGCCAGTAGTATAGATCCGGGACAGGGCTTGTATCAGCCCCAGCATTTT
J: TRBJ1-5
V: TRBV19
size: -
D: TRBD1

CDR3: CASSRGVSGRAIGEQFF
DNA: TGTGCCAGCAGCCGAGGGGTTAGCGGGAGGGCGATAGGGGAGCAGTTCTTC
J: TRBJ2-1
V: TRBV4-2
size: -
D: TRBD2

CDR3: CASRKQGPSGNTIYF
DNA: TGTGCCAGCAGAAAACAGGGGCCTTCTGGAAACACCATATATTTT
J: TRBJ1-3
V: TRBV27
size: once
D: TRBD1

CDR3: CASSRGFGDYEQYF
DNA: TGTGCCAGCAGTCGAGGGTTCGGGGACTACGAGCAGTACTTC
J: TRBJ2-7
V: TRBV6-5
size: few
D: -

CDR3: CASSGDRTDTQYF
DNA: TGTGCCAGTAGTGGGGACAGGACAGATACGCAGTATTTT
J: TRBJ2-3
V: TRBV19
size: -
D: TRBD1

CDR3: CASSSGHPEETQYF
DNA: TGTGCCAGCAGTTCCGGACATCCTGAAGAGACCCAGTACTTC
J: TRBJ2-5
V: TRBV28
size: -
D: -

CDR3: CASSTRQGLSAEAFF
DNA: TGTGCCAGCAGTACGCGACAGGGCCTCAGTGCGGAAGCTTTCTTT
J: TRBJ1-1
V: TRBV27
size: -
D: TRBD1

CDR3: CASSGPGGPTNYGYTF
DNA: TGTGCCAGCAGTGGACCCGGAGGCCCCACTAACTATGGCTACACCTTC
J: TRBJ1-2
V: TRBV6-1
size: -
D: -

CDR3: CASSEAGGARVGEQYF
DNA: TGTGCCAGCAGCGAAGCAGGGGGCGCGAGGGTAGGCGAGCAGTACTTC
J: TRBJ2-7
V: TRBV11-2
size: few
D: TRBD1

CDR3: CSVDWASRFF
DNA: TGCAGCGTTGACTGGGCATCGCGGTTCTTC
J: TRBJ2-1
V: TRBV29-1
size: -
D: -

CDR3: CASPTKGLAGSSYNEQFF
DNA: TGTGCCAGCCCGACGAAAGGACTAGCGGGGTCTAGCTACAATGAGCAGTTCTTC
J: TRBJ2-1
V: TRBV21-1
size: -
D: -

CDR3: CASSLTRVRVYEQYF
DNA: TGTGCCAGCAGCCTAACCAGGGTACGGGTCTACGAGCAGTACTTC
J: TRBJ2-7
V: TRBV7-8
size: -
D: -

CDR3: CASSPGQSGTGELFF
DNA: TGCGCCAGCAGCCCTGGACAGTCAGGGACCGGGGAGCTGTTTTTT
J: TRBJ2-2
V: TRBV23-1
size: -
D: -

CDR3: CAWSVKRVPYEQYF
DNA: TGTGCCTGGAGCGTGAAGAGGGTCCCCTACGAGCAGTACTTC
J: TRBJ2-7
V: TRBV30
size: -
D: -

CDR3: CASSLALGAYEQFF
DNA: TGTGCCAGCAGCTTAGCTCTGGGGGCCTATGAGCAGTTCTTC
J: TRBJ2-1
V: TRBV7-9
size: -
D: -

CDR3: CASSERTGFVLTF
DNA: TGTGCCAGCAGCGAGCGGACAGGGTTCGTCCTGACTTTC
J: TRBJ2-6
V: TRBV9
size: -
D: TRBD1

CDR3: CASSIRTPQETQYF
DNA: TGTGCCAGTAGTATAAGGACACCGCAAGAGACCCAGTACTTC
J: TRBJ2-5
V: TRBV19
size: -
D: -

CDR3: CASRRLAVYNEQFF
DNA: TGTGCCAGCAGACGACTAGCGGTTTACAATGAGCAGTTCTTC
J: TRBJ2-1
V: TRBV2
size: -
D: TRBD2

CDR3: CASSQEQGGPGELFF
DNA: TGCGCCAGCAGCCAAGAGCAGGGGGGCCCCGGGGAGCTGTTTTTT
J: TRBJ2-2
V: TRBV4-3
size: -
D: -

CDR3: CAWSVRQGRGSPLHF
DNA: TGTGCCTGGAGTGTACGACAGGGCCGGGGCTCACCCCTCCACTTT
J: TRBJ1-6
V: TRBV30
size: -
D: TRBD1

CDR3: CAWSADISNSPLHF
DNA: TGTGCCTGGAGTGCGGACATCTCAAATTCACCCCTCCACTTT
J: TRBJ1-6
V: TRBV30
size: -
D: -

CDR3: CASSLHPGENTEAFF
DNA: TGTGCCAGCAGCCTCCACCCGGGGGAGAACACTGAAGCTTTCTTT
J: TRBJ1-1
V: TRBV7-2
size: -
D: -

CDR3: CASSPRGGTYNEQFF
DNA: TGTGCCAGCAGCCCCCGGGGGGGGACCTACAATGAGCAGTTCTTC
J: TRBJ2-1
V: TRBV7-3
size: -
D: TRBD2

CDR3: CATGAVGGTQYF
DNA: TGTGCCACCGGGGCAGTGGGGGGGACCCAGTACTTC
J: TRBJ2-5
V: TRBV28
size: -
D: -

CDR3: CASSQGRGLLFQGTEAFF
DNA: TGTGCCAGCAGCCAAGGTCGGGGTCTCCTATTCCAAGGCACTGAAGCTTTCTTT
J: TRBJ1-1
V: TRBV14
size: few
D: -

CDR3: CATRQITGGDQPQHF
DNA: TGTGCCACCAGACAGATTACAGGGGGCGATCAGCCCCAGCATTTT
J: TRBJ1-5
V: TRBV15
size: -
D: TRBD1

CDR3: CASSLGQGDYGYTF
DNA: TGTGCCAGCAGCTTGGGACAGGGGGACTATGGCTACACCTTC
J: TRBJ1-2
V: TRBV5-6
size: -
D: TRBD1

CDR3: CASSLELAGEQYF
DNA: TGTGCCAGCAGCTTAGAACTCGCGGGGGAGCAGTACTTC
J: TRBJ2-7
V: TRBV7-8
size: -
D: -

CDR3: CASSEVRSTDTQYF
DNA: TGTGCCAGCAGTGAAGTCCGGAGCACAGATACGCAGTATTTT
J: TRBJ2-3
V: TRBV6-1
size: -
D: -

CDR3: CSVDDRGIGYTF
DNA: TGCAGCGTTGACGATAGGGGTATCGGCTACACCTTC
J: TRBJ1-2
V: TRBV29-1
size: -
D: -

CDR3: CASSWTGTDTQYF
DNA: TGTGCCAGCAGCTGGACAGGCACAGATACGCAGTATTTT
J: TRBJ2-3
V: TRBV7-3
size: once
D: -

CDR3: CASSQEPLAGGNIQYF
DNA: TGCGCCAGCAGCCAAGAACCTCTAGCGGGGGGGAACATTCAGTACTTC
J: TRBJ2-4
V: TRBV4-3
size: few
D: TRBD2

CDR3: CATRPYGTSYNEQFF
DNA: TGCGCCACCAGACCCTACGGGACTAGCTACAATGAGCAGTTCTTC
J: TRBJ2-1
V: TRBV5-1
size: -
D: TRBD2

CDR3: CSASAGGQETQYF
DNA: TGCAGCGCATCCGCAGGGGGGCAAGAGACCCAGTACTTC
J: TRBJ2-5
V: TRBV29-1
size: -
D: -

CDR3: CASSQDWSGVAEAFF
DNA: TGTGCCAGCAGCCAAGATTGGTCGGGTGTCGCTGAAGCTTTCTTT
J: TRBJ1-1
V: TRBV4-2
size: -
D: -

CDR3: CAGSFIYEQYF
DNA: TGTGCCGGCAGTTTTATATACGAGCAGTACTTC
J: TRBJ2-7
V: TRBV28
size: -
D: -

CDR3: CASSIEVRAPGMNTEAFF
DNA: TGTGCCAGTAGTATAGAAGTAAGGGCTCCGGGGATGAACACTGAAGCTTTCTTT
J: TRBJ1-1
V: TRBV19
size: -
D: -

CDR3: CASSIVNFYEQYF
DNA: TGTGCCAGTAGTATAGTAAATTTCTACGAGCAGTACTTC
J: TRBJ2-7
V: TRBV19
size: -
D: -

CDR3: CASSPWRDRGTDTQYF
DNA: TGTGCCAGCTCACCGTGGAGGGACAGGGGCACAGATACGCAGTATTTT
J: TRBJ2-3
V: TRBV18
size: -
D: TRBD1

CDR3: CASRFGQGRGETQYF
DNA: TGTGCCAGCAGATTCGGACAGGGGAGGGGGGAGACCCAGTACTTC
J: TRBJ2-5
V: TRBV6-1
size: -
D: TRBD1

CDR3: CASSLGIGLSGEQYF
DNA: TGCGCCAGCAGCCTCGGGATTGGGCTATCGGGGGAGCAGTACTTC
J: TRBJ2-7
V: TRBV4-1
size: -
D: -

CDR3: CASSSAGLVNQGTQYF
DNA: TGTGCCAGCAGCTCGGCGGGACTAGTAAACCAGGGTACGCAGTATTTT
J: TRBJ2-3
V: TRBV13
size: -
D: TRBD2